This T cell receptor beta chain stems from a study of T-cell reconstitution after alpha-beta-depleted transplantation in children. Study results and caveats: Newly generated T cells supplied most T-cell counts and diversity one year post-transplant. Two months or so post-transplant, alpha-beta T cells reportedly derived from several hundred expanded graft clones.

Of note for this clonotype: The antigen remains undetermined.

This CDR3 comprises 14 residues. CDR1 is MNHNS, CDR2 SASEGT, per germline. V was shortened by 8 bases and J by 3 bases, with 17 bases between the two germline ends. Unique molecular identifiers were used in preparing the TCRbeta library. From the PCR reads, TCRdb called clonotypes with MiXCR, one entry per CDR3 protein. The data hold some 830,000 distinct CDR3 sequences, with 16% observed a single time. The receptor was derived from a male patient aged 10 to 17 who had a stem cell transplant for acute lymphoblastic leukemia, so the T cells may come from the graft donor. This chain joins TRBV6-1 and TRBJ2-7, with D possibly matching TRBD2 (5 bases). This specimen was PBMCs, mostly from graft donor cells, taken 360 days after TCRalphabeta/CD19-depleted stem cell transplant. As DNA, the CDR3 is TGTGCCAGCCACGGGGAGCGGTGGTTCTACGAGCAGTACTTC. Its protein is CASHGERWFYEQYF.